This T cell receptor (beta chain) was recovered during a study of T-cell reconstitution after alpha-beta-depleted transplantation in children (dated by TCRdb to the mid-2010s). Context from the whole study: Using TCR repertoire profiling, the study followed T-cell immune reconstitution in a quantitative way in children after TCRalphabeta/CD19-depleted allogeneic hematopoietic cell transplantation. General study outcomes and caveats: The high TCRbeta diversity at day 60 in some patients was ascribed to recipient T cells and intrathymic progenitors that had survived conditioning. Hyperexpanded clone frequencies declined over subsequent months; after one year, T-cell counts and TCRbeta diversity were mostly attributed to newly produced T cells. The apparently early alphabetaT-cell count recovery about two months after transplant was reportedly dependent on only several hundred rapidly expanded clones derived from non-depleted graft cells.

According to the study, the label for this sample's treatment or condition signals: allogeneic hematopoietic cell transplantation with graft depleted of TCRalphabeta T cells and CD19 B cells. TCRalphabeta/CD19-depleted allogeneic hematopoietic cell grafts were given to the transplant recipients, all of whom were children. The receptor library was made with PCR. The instrument given in TCRdb is Illumina HiSeq 2500. TCR libraries were prepared with molecular barcoding, using unique molecular identifiers to normalize TCRbeta repertoire quantification. TCRdb reprocessed the public reads (quality trimming at Q25 with fastp, clone calling with MiXCR) and kept in-frame beta chains. Entries that share a CDR3 protein sequence are merged under the most common genes and DNA. For this sample the table gives approximately 290,000 distinct CDR3 sequences, of which approximately 10% were detected only once. Roughly a quarter of the sample belongs to the ten largest clones.

The CDR3 numbers 13 residues from cysteine through phenylalanine. The only DNA kept is the CDR3, 39 bases in frame from the first base. The junction shows trimming of 11 bases on V and 3 bases on J, and the gene matches do not reach 8 bases of it. From the germline V gene, CDR1 is ENHRY and CDR2 is SYGVKD. This clonotype occurred many times. Its antigen has not been determined. No much larger clone exists at a distance of one base, and base qualities are not known. Sequences were derived from peripheral blood, sampled 180 days after TCRalphabeta/CD19-depleted stem cell transplant. The receptor chain draws on TRBV10-3 and TRBJ2-7; TRBD2 matches 9 bases in the middle. The TCR was taken from a male patient between 2 and 9 years old who had a stem cell transplant for chronic granulomatous disease, so the T cells may come from the graft donor. The CDR3 in this case is CAPERGASYEQYF. The sequence in DNA is TGTGCCCCCGAGCGGGGGGCTAGCTACGAGCAGTACTTC.